A single sample gave rise to the 3 T cell receptor beta chains below, sequenced in a study of radiation and T cells in renal cell carcinoma. Method: immunoSEQ multiplex PCR; TCRdb's copy keeps in-frame clones and lacks some. Of around 29,000 clones listed, approximately 84% are singletons. This sample's time point: blood 4 weeks post-SBRT, at nephrectomy. Treatment noted: 15 Gy SBRT to primary tumor, nephrectomy 4 weeks later. The source was blood, collected from a patient whose treatment included radiotherapy and nephrectomy. Receptor source: a man in his 60s with renal cell carcinoma.

The chain is built from TRBV12-5 and TRBJ2-2; D is unclear. The germline V gene has CDR1 LGHNT and CDR2 FRNRAP. The CDR3 length is 16 residues. Trimming removed 1 base at V and 0 bases at J, with 9 bases between. This chain's CDR3 is CASGLDRRTNTGELFF. CDR3 sequence (DNA): TGTGCTAGTGGTTTGGATAGGAGAACGAACACCGGGGAGCTGTTTTTT.

The gene calls are TRBV5-1 and TRBJ2-2; no reliable D call. This CDR3 has 14 amino acids. Trimming removed 1 base at V and 1 base at J, with 5 bases between. Germline loops: CDR1 SGHRS, CDR2 YFSETQ. The CDR3 region has the DNA TGCGCCAGCAGCTTGTACTGGAACACCGGGGAGCTGTTTTTT. Translating gives CASSLYWNTGELFF.

This chain uses TRBV27 with TRBJ1-1; 8 bases match TRBD1. The CDR3 length is 14 residues. CDR1 is MNHEY, CDR2 SMNVEV, per germline (reference sequence). After removal of 5 bases from V and 6 bases from J, the junction contained 8 bases not matched to a gene. CDR3 DNA sequence: TGTGCCAGCAGTCCCATCGGACAGGGAGCTGAAGCTTTCTTT. It encodes CASSPIGQGAEAFF.